The clone carrying this T cell receptor (beta chain) was seen a few times. The antigen remains undetermined. V shed 5 bases and J 4 bases; nucleotides not matched to a gene: 10. The CDR3 has 15 amino acids. Germline V CDR1 and CDR2: SGHTA, FQGNSA. This sample stems from a study of regulatory T cells in long-lasting Graves disease. General study points: Among the persistent patients, 2,500 to 3,500 public clonotypes were shared, more than the 950 to 1,000 shared among new patients. Persistent disease was characterized by preferential usage of TRBV28, TRBJ1-2 and TRBJ2-5. Persistent Graves' patients showed less TCR diversity than newly diagnosed patients showed.

In building TCR beta libraries, iRepertoire HTBI primers were used together with Arm-PCR of CDR3 regions. One entry per CDR3 protein results from TCRdb running MiXCR on the multiplex PCR reads. The table records about 400,000 distinct CDR3 sequences, roughly 20% of them present only once. Time point defined: persistent/refractory GD, antithyroid drugs over 5 years with positive TRAb. PBMCs were the source of the RNA used for TCR sequencing. It was an endocrinology department in Xi'an, China, that provided the patients. This sequence joins TRBV7-2 and TRBJ2-7; 8 bases are shared with TRBD2. The material was peripheral blood mononuclear cells (PBMCs), obtained when the disease was refractory, from a patient treated with antithyroid drugs. This TCR came from a female donor with Graves disease. This CDR3 is CASSLPGLGSYEQYF. The CDR3 region has the DNA TGTGCCAGCAGCCTACCGGGACTAGGTTCGTACGAGCAGTACTTC.